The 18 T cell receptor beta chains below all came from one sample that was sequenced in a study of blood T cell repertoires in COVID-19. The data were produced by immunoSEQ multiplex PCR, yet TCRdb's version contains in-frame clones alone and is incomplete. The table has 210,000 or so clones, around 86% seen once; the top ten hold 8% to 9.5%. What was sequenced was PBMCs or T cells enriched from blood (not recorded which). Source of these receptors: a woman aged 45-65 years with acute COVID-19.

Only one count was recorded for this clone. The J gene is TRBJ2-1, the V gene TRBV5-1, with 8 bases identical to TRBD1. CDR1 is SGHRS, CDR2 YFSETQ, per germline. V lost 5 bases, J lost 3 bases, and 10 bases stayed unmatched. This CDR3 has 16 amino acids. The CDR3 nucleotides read TGCGCCAGCAGAGCAACCGGGACAGGAGACTACAATGAGCAGTTCTTC. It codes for CASRATGTGDYNEQFF.

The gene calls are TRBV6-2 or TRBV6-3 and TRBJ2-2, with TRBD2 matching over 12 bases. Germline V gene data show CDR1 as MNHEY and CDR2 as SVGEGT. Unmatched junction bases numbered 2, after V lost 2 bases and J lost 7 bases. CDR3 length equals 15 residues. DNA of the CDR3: TGTGCCAGCAGTTACCTGACTAGCGGGGGCGGGGAGCTGTTTTTT. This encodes CASSYLTSGGGELFF.

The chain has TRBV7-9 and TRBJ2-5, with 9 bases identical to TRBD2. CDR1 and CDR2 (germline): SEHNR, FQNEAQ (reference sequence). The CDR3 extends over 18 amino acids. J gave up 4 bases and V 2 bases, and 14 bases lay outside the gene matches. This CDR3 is CASSLFSNRGGGGETQYF. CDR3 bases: TGTGCCAGCAGCTTATTCTCCAATCGCGGGGGGGGCGGAGAGACCCAGTACTTC.

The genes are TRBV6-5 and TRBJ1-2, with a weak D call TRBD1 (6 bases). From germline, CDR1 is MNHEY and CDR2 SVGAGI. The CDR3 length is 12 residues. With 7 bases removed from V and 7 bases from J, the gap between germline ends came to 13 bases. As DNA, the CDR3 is TGTGCCAGCAAGGACAGTGGTGGTGGCTACACCTTC. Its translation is CASKDSGGGYTF.

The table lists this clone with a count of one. The CDR3 DNA follows: TGTGCCACCAGCAGAGATGGGGACAGCTCATATGGCTACACCTTC. Protein sequence: CATSRDGDSSYGYTF. The chain combines TRBV15 with TRBJ1-2; 7 nucleotides match TRBD1. V dropped 0 bases and J dropped 5; count of bases not matched to a gene: 6. The CDR3 is 15 residues long. The germline CDR1 and CDR2 sequences are LNHNV and YYDKDF (reference sequence).

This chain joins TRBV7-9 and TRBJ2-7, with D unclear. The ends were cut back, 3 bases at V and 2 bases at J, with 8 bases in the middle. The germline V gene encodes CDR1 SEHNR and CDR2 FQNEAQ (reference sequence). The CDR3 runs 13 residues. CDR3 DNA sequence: TGTGCCAGCAGCTTCAGCGCCCCCTACGAGCAGTACTTC. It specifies CASSFSAPYEQYF.

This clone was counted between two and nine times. CDR3 nucleotide sequence: TGTGCCAGCAGCCAAGATTTGCTAGGGGGCAAGGAGCTGTTTTTT. Protein sequence: CASSQDLLGGKELFF. The J gene is TRBJ2-2, the V gene TRBV3-1 (or the pseudogene TRBV3-2); 7 bases line up with TRBD1. Unmatched junction bases numbered 8, after V lost 0 bases and J lost 10 bases. There are 15 residues in the CDR3. Germline V gene sequence: CDR1 LGHDT, CDR2 YNNKEL (reference sequence).

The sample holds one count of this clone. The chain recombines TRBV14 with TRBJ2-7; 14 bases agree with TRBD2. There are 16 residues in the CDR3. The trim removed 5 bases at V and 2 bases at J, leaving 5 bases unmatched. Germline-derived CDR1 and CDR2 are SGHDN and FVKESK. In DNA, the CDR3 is TGTGCCAGCAGCGGGGGGACTAGCGGGAGTGCCTACGAGCAGTACTTC. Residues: CASSGGTSGSAYEQYF.

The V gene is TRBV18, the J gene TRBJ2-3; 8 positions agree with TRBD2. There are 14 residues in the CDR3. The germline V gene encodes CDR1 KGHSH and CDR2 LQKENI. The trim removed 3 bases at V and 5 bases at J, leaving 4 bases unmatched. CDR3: CASSPSGAGDTQYF. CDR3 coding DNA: TGTGCCAGCTCACCTAGCGGGGCTGGAGATACGCAGTATTTT.

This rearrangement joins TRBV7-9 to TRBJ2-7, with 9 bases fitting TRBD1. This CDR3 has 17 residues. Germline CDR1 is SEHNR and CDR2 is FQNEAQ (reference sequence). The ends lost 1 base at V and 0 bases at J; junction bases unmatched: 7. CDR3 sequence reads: CASSLVDRGSPSYEQYF. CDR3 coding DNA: TGTGCCAGCAGCTTAGTAGACAGGGGGAGCCCCTCCTACGAGCAGTACTTC.

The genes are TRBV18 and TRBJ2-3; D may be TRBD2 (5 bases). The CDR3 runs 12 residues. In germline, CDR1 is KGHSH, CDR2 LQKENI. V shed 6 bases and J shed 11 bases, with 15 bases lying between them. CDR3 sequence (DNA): TGTGCCAGCTCCGAAGGCGAGGGTAGGCAGTATTTT. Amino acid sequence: CASSEGEGRQYF.

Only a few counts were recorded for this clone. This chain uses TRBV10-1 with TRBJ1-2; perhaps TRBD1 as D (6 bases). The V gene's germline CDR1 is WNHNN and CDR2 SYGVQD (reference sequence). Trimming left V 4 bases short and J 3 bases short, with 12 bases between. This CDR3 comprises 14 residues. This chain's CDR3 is CASSAAGVDYGYTF. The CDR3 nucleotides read TGCGCCAGCAGTGCCGCAGGGGTAGACTATGGCTACACCTTC.

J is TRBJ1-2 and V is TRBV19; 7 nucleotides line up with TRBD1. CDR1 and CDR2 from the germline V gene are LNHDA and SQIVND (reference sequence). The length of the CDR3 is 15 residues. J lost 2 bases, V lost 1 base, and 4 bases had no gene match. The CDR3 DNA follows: TGTGCCAGTAGTATAGCGGGGACAGCGAACTATGGCTACACCTTC. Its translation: CASSIAGTANYGYTF.

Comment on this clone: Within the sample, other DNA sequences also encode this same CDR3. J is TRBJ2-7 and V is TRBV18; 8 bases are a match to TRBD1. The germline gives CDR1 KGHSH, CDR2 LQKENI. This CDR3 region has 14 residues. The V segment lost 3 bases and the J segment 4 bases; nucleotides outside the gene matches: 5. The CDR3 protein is CASSPGTGGYEQYF. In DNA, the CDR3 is TGTGCCAGCTCACCCGGAACAGGGGGGTACGAGCAGTACTTC.

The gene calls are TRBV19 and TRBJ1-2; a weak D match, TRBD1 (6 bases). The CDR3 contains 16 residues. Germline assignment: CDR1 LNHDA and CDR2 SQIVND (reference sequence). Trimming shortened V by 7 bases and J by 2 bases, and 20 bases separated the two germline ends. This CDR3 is CASTSPGQSSNYGYTF. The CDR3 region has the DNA TGTGCCAGTACCTCGCCAGGACAGAGCTCCAACTATGGCTACACCTTC.

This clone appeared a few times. This CDR3 reads CASSHSTSGSTNEQFF. The CDR3 DNA sequence: TGTGCCAGCAGTCACTCCACTAGCGGGAGTACCAATGAGCAGTTCTTC. J is TRBJ2-1 and V is TRBV2; the match to TRBD2 covers 11 bases. Germline trimming cut 5 bases from V and 6 bases from J; bases unmatched to any gene: 9. This CDR3 has 16 residues. The germline gives CDR1 SNHLY, CDR2 FYNNEI.

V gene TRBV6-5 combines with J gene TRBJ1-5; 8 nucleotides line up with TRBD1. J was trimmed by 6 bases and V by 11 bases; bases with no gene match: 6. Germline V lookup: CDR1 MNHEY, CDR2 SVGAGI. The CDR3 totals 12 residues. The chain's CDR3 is CAGRTGSQPQHF. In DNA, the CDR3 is TGTGCCGGAAGGACAGGGAGTCAGCCCCAGCATTTT.

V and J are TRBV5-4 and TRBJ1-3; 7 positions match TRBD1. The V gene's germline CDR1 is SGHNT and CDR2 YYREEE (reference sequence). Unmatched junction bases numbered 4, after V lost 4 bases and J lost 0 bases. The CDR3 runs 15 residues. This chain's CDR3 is CASSPDRDSGNTIYF. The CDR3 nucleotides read TGTGCCAGCAGCCCCGACAGGGACTCTGGAAACACCATATATTTT.